This passage covers 14 T cell receptor beta chains from one sample sequenced in a study of neoadjuvant anti-PD-1 for oral cavity cancer. TCRdb's table, derived via immunoSEQ multiplex PCR, lists solely in-frame clones and lacks some. Of tens of thousands of clones in the sample, 25% to 30% were seen once. The time point is: after neoadjuvant nivolumab, at surgical resection. Specimen: tumor tissue, collected after nivolumab (anti-PD-1) treatment. Receptors were obtained from a person aged 35 to 85 with oral cavity squamous cell carcinoma.

The chain recombines TRBV20-1 with TRBJ2-1; D possibly corresponds to TRBD1 (6 bases). This CDR3 is built from 11 residues. Germline V lookup: CDR1 DFQATT, CDR2 SNEGSKA (reference sequence). V lost 7 bases and J 15 bases, leaving 19 bases between the germline ends. The CDR3 spells CSVFTQGVAFF. CDR3 nucleotide sequence: TGCAGTGTTTTTACACAGGGAGTAGCGTTCTTC.

V is TRBV4-1 and J is TRBJ2-6; 8 bases line up with TRBD1. The junction had 8 bases not matched to a gene; V was cut back by 1 base and J by 3 bases. The germline V gene has CDR1 MGHRA and CDR2 YSYEKL. The CDR3 is 18 amino acids. In nucleotides, the CDR3 is TGCGCCAGCAGCCAAGGCCAGGGGGCACAAAATGGGGCCAACGTCCTGACTTTC. Protein: CASSQGQGAQNGANVLTF.

This clone was counted ten times or more. The chain is built from TRBV6-5 and TRBJ2-1, with D possibly being TRBD1 (6 bases). V gave up 5 bases and J gave up 10 bases, with 18 bases separating them. CDR3 length equals 14 residues. Looked up from germline, CDR1 is MNHEY and CDR2 is SVGAGI. CDR3 coding DNA: TGTGCCAGCAGTAACGGACAGTTTACAAGGGAGCAGTTCTTC. Translated: CASSNGQFTREQFF.

The J gene is TRBJ2-7, the V gene TRBV7-9, with D hard to call. V gave up 5 bases and J gave up 0 bases, with 5 bases separating them. CDR3 size: 12 residues. Germline V CDR1 and CDR2: SEHNR, FQNEAQ (reference sequence). CDR3 sequence reads: CASSLHSYEQYF. CDR3 DNA: TGTGCCAGCAGCCTACACTCCTACGAGCAGTACTTC.

This clone was seen only a few times. This rearrangement joins TRBV30 to TRBJ2-5; no reliable D call. V was pared by 1 base and J by 4 bases, with 19 bases between. This CDR3 contains 16 residues. Germline lookup yields CDR1 GTSNPN and CDR2 SVGIG (reference sequence). In nucleotides, the CDR3 is TGTGCCTGGAGTGCCCCCCGTGGGTTCTTAGGAGAGACCCAGTACTTC. Amino acids: CAWSAPRGFLGETQYF.

V is TRBV12-5 and J is TRBJ2-4; TRBD2 might be the D (5 bases). Trimming left V 6 bases short and J 0 bases short, with 6 bases between. The CDR3 extends over 13 amino acids. Germline assignment: CDR1 LGHNT and CDR2 FRNRAP. In DNA, the CDR3 is TGTGCTAGTGGACTAGTAGCCAAAAACATTCAGTACTTC. The encoded protein is CASGLVAKNIQYF.

The chain carries TRBV19 and TRBJ2-5; 10 bases line up with TRBD2. V dropped 4 bases and J dropped 5; count of bases not matched to a gene: 4. The germline CDR1 and CDR2 sequences are LNHDA and SQIVND (reference sequence). The CDR3 length is 14 residues. Here the CDR3 reads CASSTSGSSETQYF. The CDR3 nucleotides are TGTGCCAGTAGTACTAGCGGGAGTTCGGAGACCCAGTACTTC.

This clone has a single count. The chain employs TRBV28 and TRBJ2-2; 9 nucleotides match TRBD1. V lost 6 bases to trimming and J lost 7 bases; unmatched junction nucleotides: 12. Germline CDR1 MDHEN, CDR2 SYDVKM. The CDR3 has 16 residues. CDR3 residues: CASSLPTGGDVGELFF. The CDR3 DNA is TGTGCCAGCAGCCTCCCGACAGGGGGGGATGTCGGGGAGCTGTTTTTT.

This clone was seen only a few times. The chain carries TRBV27 and TRBJ1-3; D possibly corresponds to TRBD1 (5 bases). The CDR3 covers 14 residues. Deletions cut 6 bases from V and 0 bases from J, with 9 bases between. Per the germline V gene, CDR1 is MNHEY and CDR2 is SMNVEV (reference sequence). Here the CDR3 DNA reads TGTGCCAGCAGATCCAGGGCCTCTGGAAACACCATATATTTT. This encodes CASRSRASGNTIYF.

This clone was observed a handful of times. The V gene is TRBV9, the J gene TRBJ1-6; TRBD1 might be the D (5 bases). Germline lookup yields CDR1 SGDLS and CDR2 YYNGEE. V shed 0 bases and J shed 9 bases, with 10 bases lying between them. This CDR3 comprises 14 residues. The CDR3: CASSVGGEGSPLHF. The CDR3 region has the DNA TGTGCCAGCAGCGTAGGAGGGGAGGGTTCACCCCTCCACTTT.

The chain uses TRBV7-4 and TRBJ2-7; D perhaps matches TRBD1 (6 bases). Deletions cut 4 bases from V and 0 bases from J, with 19 bases between. The CDR3 spans 17 residues. From germline, CDR1 is SGHVT and CDR2 SQSDAQ. DNA of the CDR3: TGTGCCAGCAGCTCCCGAAAGGGACAAGGGTTCTCCTACGAGCAGTACTTC. The encoded protein is CASSSRKGQGFSYEQYF.

This clone was counted a few times. V is TRBV7-2 and J is TRBJ1-2, with 8 positions matching TRBD1. The CDR3 covers 15 residues. Germline CDR1 is SGHTA and CDR2 is FQGNSA. V lost 1 base and J lost 2; bases outside the gene matches: 3. In DNA form, the CDR3 reads TGTGCCAGCAGCTTAGAGTCAGGGGGCAACTATGGCTACACCTTC. Protein product: CASSLESGGNYGYTF.

This clone was observed a few times. The chain is built from TRBV7-9 and TRBJ2-7; D possibly corresponds to TRBD1 (5 bases). The CDR3 is 14 residues long. CDR1 SEHNR and CDR2 FQNEAQ come from the germline V gene (reference sequence). V was clipped by 7 bases and J by 3 bases, with 16 bases between them. The CDR3 is CASTPPWTLYEQYF. The CDR3, as DNA: TGTGCCAGCACCCCACCCTGGACACTCTACGAGCAGTACTTC.

This CDR3 reads CASSIGGRRQPQHF. The DNA for the CDR3 is TGTGCCAGTAGTATAGGCGGGAGGCGTCAGCCCCAGCATTTT. This rearrangement joins TRBV19 to TRBJ1-5, with no clear D. V was shortened by 1 base and J by 6 bases, with 10 bases between the two germline ends. Germline CDR1 LNHDA, CDR2 SQIVND (reference sequence). CDR3 size: 14 residues.